Listed below are T cell receptor beta chains from one sample, sequenced in a study of post-analysis software for immune sequencing data. From the PCR reads, TCRdb called clonotypes with MiXCR, one entry per CDR3 protein. The data contain 820,000 or so distinct CDR3 sequences, approximately 53% of them seen just once; the ten biggest clones take up under 6%. Sequencing input: blood. Every receptor here comes from a girl aged 10-17 years with multiple sclerosis. Each CDR3 is given with its conserved first and last residue. The order of the fields is D gene, V gene, clone size, J gene, CDR3 protein, CDR3 DNA. The D gene is left open where the match is weak. The listing skips clone size in some rows; elsewhere it reads once, few, many or a size class.

>-|TRBV3-1|-|TRBJ1-2
CASSQDQFYYGYTF
TGTGCCAGCAGCCAAGACCAATTTTACTATGGCTACACCTTC
>TRBD1|TRBV7-9|-|TRBJ2-7
CASSRGTGGDYYEQYF
TGTGCCAGCAGCCGGGGGACAGGGGGCGACTACTACGAGCAGTACTTC
>TRBD2|TRBV29-1|-|TRBJ2-5
CSVVLAGRRKGTQYF
TGCAGCGTTGTACTAGCGGGACGGAGGAAGGGGACCCAGTACTTC
>-|TRBV25-1|-|TRBJ1-2
CASSELGQGYGYTF
TGTGCCAGCAGTGAATTAGGCCAGGGCTATGGCTACACCTTC
>TRBD1|TRBV6-2/TRBV6-3|-|TRBJ2-7
CASSYWGQAREQYF
TGTGCCAGCAGTTACTGGGGACAGGCACGGGAGCAGTACTTC
>TRBD2|TRBV7-2|-|TRBJ2-5
CASSLLTSVIGTQYF
TGTGCCAGCAGCTTACTGACTAGCGTGATAGGGACCCAGTACTTC
>-|TRBV2|few|TRBJ2-1
CASSEVYSGTQFF
TGTGCCAGCAGTGAAGTATATAGCGGAACTCAGTTCTTC
>-|TRBV5-1|-|TRBJ2-5
CASSLVTLAARSEETQYF
TGCGCCAGCAGCTTGGTTACTTTGGCAGCCCGCTCGGAAGAGACCCAGTACTTC
>TRBD2|TRBV20-1|-|TRBJ2-5
CSAPNSGSVPRETQYF
TGCAGTGCCCCCAATAGCGGGAGTGTTCCTCGTGAGACCCAGTACTTC
>TRBD1|TRBV29-1|-|TRBJ1-2
CSVEDTGGSYGHTF
TGCAGCGTTGAAGATACAGGGGGAAGCTATGGCCACACCTTC
>-|TRBV20-1|few|TRBJ2-1
CSASEGTIYNEQFF
TGCAGTGCCTCGGAGGGCACGATCTACAATGAGCAGTTCTTC
>TRBD1|TRBV2|-|TRBJ1-1
CASTTQGHEAFF
TGTGCCAGCACCACACAGGGGCATGAAGCTTTCTTT
>-|TRBV15|-|TRBJ2-1
CATSARGPDEQFF
TGTGCCACCAGCGCCAGGGGTCCCGATGAGCAGTTCTTC
>TRBD2|TRBV5-1|-|TRBJ2-3
CASRTSGYTDTQYF
TGCGCCAGCAGGACTAGCGGATACACAGATACGCAGTATTTT
>TRBD2|TRBV9|-|TRBJ2-1
CASSVATLAGTPYNEQFF
TGTGCCAGCAGCGTAGCTACGTTAGCGGGTACCCCTTACAATGAGCAGTTCTTC
>-|TRBV13|few|TRBJ2-7
CASSSTEAKQYF
TGTGCCAGCAGCTCTACGGAGGCCAAGCAGTACTTC
>-|TRBV6-1|-|TRBJ2-1
CASSEQGRINEQFF
TGTGCCAGCAGTGAACAGGGGCGGATAAATGAGCAGTTCTTC
>TRBD1|TRBV5-1|few|TRBJ2-7
CASSLGQGSNEQYF
TGCGCCAGCAGCTTGGGACAGGGCAGCAACGAGCAGTACTTC
>-|TRBV6-6|-|TRBJ2-7
CASSYPTSSYEQYF
TGTGCCAGCAGTTACCCAACTAGCAGCTACGAGCAGTACTTC
>-|TRBV6-5|-|TRBJ1-4
CASRRPGTGNEKLFF
TGTGCCAGCAGGCGTCCTGGGACGGGGAATGAAAAACTGTTTTTT
>TRBD1|TRBV29-1|-|TRBJ2-7
CSVWVGGQSYEQYF
TGCAGCGTTTGGGTAGGGGGCCAATCCTACGAGCAGTACTTC
>-|TRBV5-1|-|TRBJ2-7
CASSPDGQNPAYEQYF
TGCGCCAGCAGCCCGGACGGACAAAACCCAGCCTACGAGCAGTACTTC
>-|TRBV6-1|few|TRBJ1-2
CASSVGQAYGYTF
TGTGCCAGCAGTGTGGGACAAGCTTATGGCTACACCTTC
>-|TRBV6-5|-|TRBJ2-4
CASSFLPGSPKNIQYF
TGTGCCAGCAGTTTCCTGCCGGGGAGCCCGAAAAACATTCAGTACTTC
>-|TRBV6-6|-|TRBJ1-2
CASSYSSRQGSGYTF
TGTGCCAGCAGTTACTCGAGTAGGCAGGGTAGTGGCTACACCTTC
>TRBD2|TRBV20-1|-|TRBJ2-1
CSAPGTSGWNEQFF
TGCAGTGCCCCCGGGACTAGCGGGTGGAATGAGCAGTTCTTC
>-|TRBV7-8|-|TRBJ2-7
CASSPNEGTYEQYF
TGTGCCAGCAGCCCCAATGAGGGCACCTACGAGCAGTACTTC
>-|TRBV29-1|once|TRBJ1-1
CSVEVTGRVTEAFF
TGCAGCGTTGAAGTAACAGGGAGGGTCACTGAAGCTTTCTTT
>-|TRBV9|-|TRBJ2-2
CASSAPRGRPANTGELFF
TGTGCCAGCAGCGCGCCCCGGGGACGACCCGCGAACACCGGGGAACTGTTTTTT
>-|TRBV13|-|TRBJ2-3
CANRLFGSDTQYF
TGTGCCAACAGGCTGTTTGGTTCAGATACGCAGTATTTT
>TRBD1|TRBV5-1|-|TRBJ2-7
CASSWGDRGPYEQYF
TGCGCCAGCAGCTGGGGGGACAGGGGCCCCTACGAGCAGTACTTC
>TRBD1|TRBV7-6|-|TRBJ2-1
CASSYGTGMTEQFF
TGTGCCAGCAGCTACGGGACAGGGATGACTGAGCAGTTCTTC
>TRBD1|TRBV2|-|TRBJ2-7
CASLTGQPYEQYF
TGTGCCAGCTTGACAGGGCAACCCTACGAGCAGTACTTC
>-|TRBV7-6|once|TRBJ2-2
CASNSRDGPGELFF
TGTGCCAGCAACTCCCGCGACGGGCCCGGGGAGCTGTTTTTT
>TRBD2|TRBV29-1|once|TRBJ2-1
CSGAPKGLVPNEQFF
TGCAGCGGAGCCCCCAAGGGACTAGTCCCCAATGAGCAGTTCTTC
>TRBD1|TRBV5-1|-|TRBJ1-2
CASSPGTGQNYGYTF
TGCGCCAGCAGCCCAGGGACAGGGCAGAACTATGGCTACACCTTC
>TRBD2|TRBV5-1|-|TRBJ2-3
CASSLLNPSGRADTQYF
TGCGCCAGCAGTTTGCTGAACCCTAGCGGGAGGGCGGATACGCAGTATTTT
>-|TRBV20-1|-|TRBJ1-2
CSARPGTNYGYTF
TGCAGTGCTAGGCCGGGAACTAACTATGGCTACACCTTC
>-|TRBV4-1|-|TRBJ1-5
CASSPALRNQPQHF
TGCGCCAGCAGCCCCGCTTTACGAAATCAGCCCCAGCATTTT
>TRBD2|TRBV20-1|-|TRBJ2-7
CSARVASGNYEQYF
TGCAGTGCTAGGGTGGCCAGCGGGAACTACGAGCAGTACTTC
>TRBD1|TRBV6-6|-|TRBJ1-6
CASKVTGGQNNSPLHF
TGTGCCAGCAAAGTCACTGGGGGACAGAATAATTCACCCCTCCACTTT
>TRBD2|TRBV7-8|-|TRBJ2-7
CASSLVGSGGTSYEQYF
TGTGCCAGCAGCTTAGTTGGTAGCGGGGGCACCTCCTACGAGCAGTACTTC
>-|TRBV7-9|-|TRBJ2-3
CASSLVGELATDTQYF
TGTGCCAGCAGCTTAGTGGGGGAACTAGCCACAGATACGCAGTATTTT
>-|TRBV5-1|-|TRBJ2-3
CASSLDARGTDTQYF
TGCGCCAGCAGCTTGGATGCGAGGGGCACAGATACGCAGTATTTT
>-|TRBV5-1|few|TRBJ2-7
CASSLSLQGPLYEQYF
TGCGCCAGCAGCTTGAGCCTTCAAGGCCCACTCTACGAGCAGTACTTC
>TRBD2|TRBV20-1|-|TRBJ2-5
CSATGTSGVYQETQYF
TGCAGTGCAACCGGGACTAGCGGGGTGTACCAAGAGACCCAGTACTTC
>-|TRBV20-1|many|TRBJ2-7
CSAREVYEQYF
TGCAGTGCTAGAGAAGTTTACGAGCAGTACTTC
>TRBD2|TRBV20-1|-|TRBJ2-1
CSARDPQGLTGGLLQFF
TGCAGTGCTAGAGATCCCCAGGGGTTGACGGGAGGGCTTCTGCAGTTCTTC
>TRBD2|TRBV29-1|-|TRBJ2-3
CSVEGTSADTDTQYF
TGCAGCGTTGAAGGGACTAGCGCTGACACAGATACGCAGTATTTT
>-|TRBV20-1|-|TRBJ2-7
CSARRGSVEPYEQYF
TGCAGTGCTAGACGGGGGTCAGTTGAACCCTACGAGCAGTACTTC
>-|TRBV5-1|once|TRBJ2-7
CASSLADPTYEQYF
TGCGCCAGCAGCTTGGCCGACCCAACCTACGAGCAGTACTTC
>-|TRBV2|-|TRBJ2-1
CASSDGKGYNEQFF
TGTGCCAGCAGTGATGGAAAGGGCTACAATGAGCAGTTCTTC
>-|TRBV7-9|-|TRBJ2-3
CASSPGQTDTDTQYF
TGTGCCAGCAGCCCCGGACAGACCGACACAGATACGCAGTATTTT
>-|TRBV4-1|few|TRBJ2-7
CASSQAYDSYEQYF
TGCGCCAGCAGCCAAGCCTACGATTCCTACGAGCAGTACTTC
>TRBD2|TRBV28|-|TRBJ2-7
CASSPFFPGLLYEQYF
TGTGCCAGCAGCCCCTTCTTTCCGGGACTATTATACGAGCAGTACTTC
>-|TRBV29-1|-|TRBJ1-2
CSVEGGLAYGYTF
TGCAGCGTTGAAGGGGGGTTGGCGTATGGCTACACCTTC
>-|TRBV5-5|-|TRBJ2-7
CASSFPVGALSYEQYF
TGTGCCAGCAGCTTTCCTGTGGGGGCCTTATCCTACGAGCAGTACTTC
>TRBD1|TRBV5-1|-|TRBJ2-5
CASSLTGVLETQYF
TGCGCCAGCAGCTTGACAGGGGTACTGGAGACCCAGTACTTC
>-|TRBV10-3|-|TRBJ2-7
CAISDQGVNEQYF
TGTGCCATCAGTGACCAGGGTGTCAACGAGCAGTACTTC
>TRBD2|TRBV12-3/TRBV12-4|-|TRBJ2-5
CASRYISGGAGETQYF
TGTGCCAGCAGATATATTAGCGGGGGGGCTGGGGAGACCCAGTACTTC